This T cell receptor beta chain was captured in a study of cytomegalovirus exposure and HLA in healthy donors. Study information: Early released data comprised around 80 million unique TCRs from HLA-typed donors. Study observations and caveats: Specificity of three CMV-associated chains for CMV antigens was verified in vitro. Association of a missense DCLRE1C variant with TCR beta V- and J-gene trimming was reported in a later analysis.

60 Vbeta and 13 Jbeta primers were used in PCR. Using immunoSEQ multiplex PCR, the repertoire was profiled, and TCRdb retains in-frame clones only, with some absent. Among 150,000 to 200,000 clones listed, over 60% were seen once. Trimming took 6 bases from V and 7 from J; bases not matched to a gene: 4. Germline CDR1 and CDR2: LNHDA and SQIVND (reference sequence). The CDR3 length is 13 residues. For this clone: Its antigen remains unidentified.

The V and J genes are TRBV19 and TRBJ1-5; TRBD1 matches at 9 bases. Specimen: PBMCs. This TCR was recovered from a woman in her forties in good health and CMV-seronegative. The CDR3 DNA is TGTGCCAGTAGGGGACAGGGCAGCCAGCCCCAGCATTTT. Amino acid sequence: CASRGQGSQPQHF.